This is a list of T cell receptor beta chains from one sample in a study of regulatory T cells in long-lasting Graves disease. TCRdb re-analysed the multiplex PCR reads in MiXCR, keeping a single row per CDR3 protein. The sample lists 400,000 to 500,000 distinct CDR3 sequences, roughly 15% occurring once. These data were also filed under a second study, of T cells in Graves' hyperthyroidism and ophthalmopathy.

The starting material was peripheral blood mononuclear cells (PBMCs), obtained at new diagnosis, from a patient treated with antithyroid drugs. The source of these receptors is a woman in her thirties with Graves disease. The CDR3 runs from the conserved cysteine through the conserved F or W. Fields, in order: clone size, D gene, V gene, J gene, CDR3 DNA, CDR3 protein. A D gene is named only where the DNA matches it firmly. Clone size is stated in some rows and not others, as once, few, many or a class when expanded.

many,TRBD1,TRBV28,TRBJ2-3,TGTGCCAGCAGGAAACCGGGACAGATTAGCACAGATACGCAGTATTTT,CASRKPGQISTDTQYF
-,-,TRBV9,TRBJ1-3,TGTGCCAGCAGCGTAGACGACTCTGGAAACACCATATATTTT,CASSVDDSGNTIYF
many,TRBD2,TRBV20-1,TRBJ2-7,TGCAGTGCGCCCAGTTTGGCGGGAGTAGGGGAGCAGTACTTC,CSAPSLAGVGEQYF
few,TRBD2,TRBV18,TRBJ2-7,TGTGCCAGCTCACCACCGCGGCTAGCGGGAGTGTACGAGCAGTACTTC,CASSPPRLAGVYEQYF
few,-,TRBV29-1,TRBJ1-1,TGCAGCGTTGATTTGGAGAACACTGAAGCTTTCTTT,CSVDLENTEAFF
-,-,TRBV3-1,TRBJ2-1,TGTGCCAGCAGCCGGTCCGATGCTCTGCAAGGTGAGCAGTTCTTC,CASSRSDALQGEQFF
many,-,TRBV2,TRBJ2-3,TGTGCCAGCAGTAAACGAGATACGCAGTATTTT,CASSKRDTQYF
-,TRBD2,TRBV3-1,TRBJ2-7,TGTGCCAGCAGTTCTCGGGGGGAGAATTCCTACGAGCAGTACTTC,CASSSRGENSYEQYF
-,TRBD1,TRBV7-9,TRBJ1-1,TGTGCCGGCAGCCCGGGGACAGGGGGCCTATCTGAAGCTTTCTTT,CAGSPGTGGLSEAFF
many,-,TRBV11-2,TRBJ2-3,TGTGCCAGCAGCGTCGGGGTAGGGATGACAGATACGCAGTATTTT,CASSVGVGMTDTQYF
few,-,TRBV7-2,TRBJ2-2,TGTGCCAGCAGCTTACGCGCAGCGGGTGTTTCACTCACCGGGGAGCTGTTTTTT,CASSLRAAGVSLTGELFF
few,-,TRBV19,TRBJ2-1,TGTGCCAGTAGTATTTATACGACAGGCTCCTACAATGAGCAGTTCTTC,CASSIYTTGSYNEQFF
few,-,TRBV19,TRBJ1-1,TGTGCCAGTAGTTCCACAGGCTGGGGTGAAGCTTTCTTT,CASSSTGWGEAFF
many,TRBD2,TRBV4-3,TRBJ2-3,TGCGCCAGCAGCCAAGGCCCGGGAGGGGCAGATACGCAGTATTTT,CASSQGPGGADTQYF
once,-,TRBV6-2/TRBV6-3,TRBJ1-2,TGTGCCAGCACCCCCTCCGGCGGGTTCGGCTACACCTTC,CASTPSGGFGYTF
few,-,TRBV4-1,TRBJ2-7,TGCGCCAGCAGCCAAGGGGGTCGCCTAAACGAGCAGTACTTC,CASSQGGRLNEQYF
many,TRBD2,TRBV11-2,TRBJ2-7,TGTGCCAGCAGCTTACGACTAGCGGTCTCCTACGAGCAGTACTTC,CASSLRLAVSYEQYF
many,-,TRBV20-1,TRBJ2-7,TGCAGTGCTAATATGGATACCTACGAGCAGTACTTC,CSANMDTYEQYF
many,TRBD2,TRBV20-1,TRBJ2-2,TGCAGCGGTAGGGACTACGCGAACACCGGGGAGCTGTTTTTT,CSGRDYANTGELFF
many,TRBD2,TRBV12-3/TRBV12-4,TRBJ2-3,TGTGCCAGCAGTTCTGGGCGGGAGGGCCGTAGCACAGATACGCAGTATTTT,CASSSGREGRSTDTQYF
-,TRBD1,TRBV28,TRBJ2-7,TGTGCCAGCAGTTTACCCCCAGGGGGAAGCGCCTACGAGCAGTACTTC,CASSLPPGGSAYEQYF
many,-,TRBV29-1,TRBJ1-1,TGCAGCGTTGCTGGGAGGGGCAGGGTGGAAGGAAACACTGAAGCTTTCTTT,CSVAGRGRVEGNTEAFF
many,TRBD1,TRBV7-9,TRBJ1-4,TGTGCCAGCAGCCGTTCGACAGGGTGGAGTGAAAAACTGTTTTTT,CASSRSTGWSEKLFF
few,-,TRBV29-1,TRBJ2-3,TGCAGCGTCACGGGACACCCAGACACAGATACGCAGTATTTT,CSVTGHPDTDTQYF
-,-,TRBV2,TRBJ2-4,TGTGCCAGCAGTCGGGCAGAGATACTAGCCAAAAACATTCAGTACTTC,CASSRAEILAKNIQYF
-,-,TRBV7-4,TRBJ2-7,TGTGCCAGCAGCGCACCGAGCTCTTACGAGCAGTACTTC,CASSAPSSYEQYF
-,-,TRBV6-1,TRBJ2-6,TGTGCCAGCAGCCGGGGACCTGGGGCCAACGTCCTGACTTTC,CASSRGPGANVLTF
many,-,TRBV6-2/TRBV6-3,TRBJ1-5,TGTGCCAGCAGTTTTACCAGAGGTCAGCCCCAGCATTTT,CASSFTRGQPQHF
few,TRBD1,TRBV15,TRBJ1-2,TGTGCCACCAGCCCCCGGGACAGGGGTAGGTCGGGCGGCTACACCTTC,CATSPRDRGRSGGYTF
-,-,TRBV7-2,TRBJ2-5,TGTGCCAGCAGATTAGGGGAGACCGAGACCCAGTACTTC,CASRLGETETQYF
few,TRBD2,TRBV4-1,TRBJ2-7,TGCGCCAGCAGCCAATCGACTAGCCCCGCCTACGAGCAGTACTTC,CASSQSTSPAYEQYF
few,-,TRBV2,TRBJ1-5,TGTGCCATAGGGGAGGCGGTTAATAGCAATCAGCCCCAGCATTTT,CAIGEAVNSNQPQHF
-,-,TRBV4-1,TRBJ2-3,TGCGCCAGCAGCCAAGACACGACAGATCTTCTGGAGACAGATACGCAGTATTTT,CASSQDTTDLLETDTQYF
many,-,TRBV18,TRBJ2-7,TGTGCCAGCTCACCAAAACAGGGTGACCACGAGCAGTACTTC,CASSPKQGDHEQYF
many,-,TRBV2,TRBJ1-2,TGTGCCAGTTCGCTTACCACAGGGTCAGGCGGCTACACCTTC,CASSLTTGSGGYTF
-,TRBD2,TRBV12-3/TRBV12-4,TRBJ2-1,TGTGCCAGCAGTTTTTTGGCTAGCGGGAATTACAATGAGCAGTTCTTC,CASSFLASGNYNEQFF
few,-,TRBV6-1,TRBJ1-5,TGTGCCAGCAGTGAAGTCCGGCGGTATAGCAATCAGCCCCAGCATTTT,CASSEVRRYSNQPQHF
few,-,TRBV6-2/TRBV6-3,TRBJ1-2,TGTGCCAGTCGAAGGGGAGCTGACTATGGCTACACCTTC,CASRRGADYGYTF
many,TRBD2,TRBV6-1,TRBJ2-3,TGTGCCAGCAGTGAAGGGACTAGCGGGAGGTTTCCTCCTAAGGATACGCAGTATTTT,CASSEGTSGRFPPKDTQYF
-,-,TRBV6-1,TRBJ1-3,TGTGCCAGCAGCCCAGGGTTCGGAAACACCATATATTTT,CASSPGFGNTIYF
-,-,TRBV12-3/TRBV12-4,TRBJ2-1,TGTGCCAGCAGTCAAAGCGATGAGCAGTTCTTC,CASSQSDEQFF
many,TRBD1,TRBV18,TRBJ2-7,TGTGCCAGCTCACCCGGGACAGGGAACCACTACGAGCAGTACTTC,CASSPGTGNHYEQYF
many,TRBD1,TRBV20-1,TRBJ2-1,TGCAGTGCTAGTGTCCTTAACAGGGGAGACAATGAGCAGTTCTTC,CSASVLNRGDNEQFF
few,-,TRBV4-3,TRBJ1-6,TGCGCCAGCAGCCAAGCAAGGATGGCCCCCCTCCACTTT,CASSQARMAPLHF
-,-,TRBV20-1,TRBJ1-5,TGCAGTGCCAGTTCGCAGGGGTACAATCAGCCCCAGCATTTT,CSASSQGYNQPQHF
many,-,TRBV3-1,TRBJ2-7,TGTGCCAGCAGCCAAAAGTACGAGCAGTACTTC,CASSQKYEQYF
many,TRBD1,TRBV12-3/TRBV12-4,TRBJ1-3,TGTGCCAGCAGTTCACAGGGGCGAGGAAACACCATATATTTT,CASSSQGRGNTIYF
many,-,TRBV28,TRBJ2-1,TGTGCCAGCGCCTCCTACAATGAGCAGTTCTTC,CASASYNEQFF
many,TRBD1,TRBV27,TRBJ2-7,TGTGCCAGCAGCCCCGGACAGGTTAGCCACGAGCAGTACTTC,CASSPGQVSHEQYF
many,TRBD1,TRBV28,TRBJ1-4,TGTGCCAGCAGTTTCGGTCAGGGGGTACAAAAAAAACTGTTTTTT,CASSFGQGVQKKLFF
-,TRBD2,TRBV20-1,TRBJ2-7,TGCAGTGCTAGAGAGGCCAGCGGGAGCACAGACGAGCAGTACTTC,CSAREASGSTDEQYF
many,-,TRBV12-3/TRBV12-4,TRBJ1-4,TGTGCCAGCAGCTTAAGGGGGGACCCTAATGAAAAACTGTTTTTT,CASSLRGDPNEKLFF
many,-,TRBV6-1,TRBJ1-2,TGTGCCAGCAGTGAAGCCTGGACAGCTCACTATGGCTACACCTTC,CASSEAWTAHYGYTF
many,-,TRBV5-1,TRBJ1-2,TGCGCCAGCAGCCCAGAGACCTCTAACTATGGCTACACCTTC,CASSPETSNYGYTF